These 6 T cell receptor beta chains came from one sample sequenced in a study of identical twins. MiXCR, run by TCRdb on the 5' RACE reads, gives a single entry per CDR3 protein. The sample consists of about 890,000 distinct CDR3 sequences, around 12% of them appearing once. The same sample was also used in a study of yellow fever vaccine responses in identical twins.

The sequencing input was PBMCs. These TCRs come from a woman in her late teens or twenties in good health.

The chain links TRBV24-1 to TRBJ2-3, with D possibly being TRBD1 (5 bases). Germline CDR1 is KGHDR and CDR2 is SFDVKD. The CDR3 extends over 16 amino acids. V lost 4 bases and J lost 2, with 15 bases in between. CDR3 nucleotides: TGTGCCACCAGTGACCCTAGGCAGGGTTACACAGATACGCAGTATTTT. As protein: CATSDPRQGYTDTQYF.

The gene calls are TRBV7-7 and TRBJ2-2; no definite D call. Germline-derived CDR1 and CDR2 are SSHAT and FNYEAQ (reference sequence). Trimming removed 9 bases from V and 0 bases from J, with 11 bases in between. This CDR3 spans 14 amino acids. CDR3 sequence reads: CASSDEANTGELFF. The DNA for the CDR3 is TGTGCCAGTTCTGACGAGGCGAACACCGGGGAGCTGTTTTTT.

This chain joins TRBV3-1 and TRBJ2-7; 10 bases match TRBD1. Per the germline V gene, CDR1 is LGHDT and CDR2 is YNNKEL (reference sequence). After removal of 2 bases from V and 6 bases from J, the junction contained 7 bases not matched to a gene. The CDR3 consists of 15 residues. CDR3 in amino acids: CASSQSTGGAGEQYF. CDR3 DNA sequence: TGTGCCAGCAGCCAATCGACAGGGGGCGCGGGCGAGCAGTACTTC.

This clonotype was observed a few times. The chain's CDR3 is CASSQDIRELYEQYF. CDR3 DNA: TGTGCCAGCAGCCAAGATATACGGGAACTGTACGAGCAGTACTTC. The gene calls are TRBV3-1 and TRBJ2-7; weak D call: TRBD2 (5 bases). V lost 0 bases and J lost 4, with 13 bases in between. CDR1 is LGHDT, CDR2 YNNKEL, per germline (reference sequence). This CDR3 has 15 residues.

The chain links TRBV12-3 or TRBV12-4 to TRBJ2-7; tentatively, D is TRBD2 (7 bases). V shed 5 bases and J shed 7 bases, with 12 bases lying between them. The CDR3 totals 12 residues. The CDR3 sequence is CASSPRGAEQYF. CDR3 coding DNA: TGTGCCAGCAGTCCCCGGGGGGCTGAGCAGTACTTC.

The sample holds a few counts of this clonotype. The CDR3 region has the DNA TGTGCCAGCTCACCGGGCAGTCTATCAAATCAGCCCCAGCATTTT. It is translated as CASSPGSLSNQPQHF. The rearrangement joins TRBV18 to TRBJ1-5; no clear D. The CDR3 loop spans 15 amino acids. Germline V gene sequence: CDR1 KGHSH, CDR2 LQKENI. Trimming took off 3 bases at V and 4 bases at J, with 13 bases between the two ends.